This TCR beta chain emerged from a study of blood T cells in healthy people across ages. Study conclusions and caveats: Possibly confounding the expanded clonotype changes was the fact that donor CMV status was unknown.

Comments on this clonotype: The antigen is unknown.

Primers used in a second PCR of about 6 to 12 cycles were a sample-barcoded 5' primer and a J-beta primer mix. Researchers report that each sample yielded at least 2.5 million CDR3-containing paired-end reads. Via MiXCR, TCRdb re-called the 5' RACE reads, giving one row per CDR3 protein. This sample yields over a million distinct CDR3 sequences, of which roughly 40% are seen a single time; under 8% belongs to the top ten. The CDR3 is made up of 16 amino acids. Germline values: CDR1 KGHSH, CDR2 LQKENI. The V and J ends lost 0 bases and 6 bases respectively, with 14 bases between them. This TCR came from a young woman in good health. The chain joins TRBV18 to TRBJ2-2; D is perhaps TRBD1 (5 bases). Material: blood. The CDR3 nucleotides read TGTGCCAGCTCACCACCAGGACAAAAGTTTGCCGGGGAGCTGTTTTTT. It specifies CASSPPGQKFAGELFF.